The entry that follows covers one TCR beta chain sequence. Antigen specificity is unknown. Primers for the PCR totalled 60 Vbeta and 13 Jbeta. The data were produced by immunoSEQ multiplex PCR, yet TCRdb's version contains in-frame clones alone and is incomplete. Here the sample spans approximately 120,000 clones, roughly a sixth being singletons. The record originates from a study of cytomegalovirus exposure and HLA in healthy donors. Study-wide results and limits: Being productive about 90% or about 30% of the time was typical of most TCR beta V segments in an earlier analysis. Analysis was carried out at a later point, and it linked a missense DCLRE1C variant to TCR beta V- and J-gene trimming.

This clonotype originated in a female donor in good health and CMV-seropositive. The specimen sequenced was PBMCs.

CDR3 sequence: CASSQDHSGGPDTQYF. In nucleotides, the CDR3 is TGCGCCAGCAGCCAAGATCATAGCGGGGGGCCAGATACGCAGTATTTT. The chain joins TRBV4-3 to TRBJ2-3; 10 positions match TRBD2. CDR3 length: 16 residues. V trimming: 0 bases; J trimming: 4 bases; junction bases outside the gene matches: 4. Germline values: CDR1 LGHNA, CDR2 YSLEER.